The clone carrying this T cell receptor beta chain was seen just once. Its antigen is as yet unknown. The data originate from a study of cytomegalovirus exposure and HLA in healthy donors. Overall study results and limits: Donor immune exposure was known only as CMV serostatus. Reportedly, HLA-A and HLA-B alleles of most subjects were accurately predicted from TCR beta. Several of the most significant clusters appeared linked to common viral pathogens, based on a later analysis.

The PCR used 60 Vbeta and 13 Jbeta primers. Clones were read by immunoSEQ multiplex PCR, and TCRdb kept only the in-frame ones, dropping some. The data contain about 130,000 clones, about 80% of them seen just once; the ten biggest clones take up approximately 3%. V trimming: 4 bases; J trimming: 9 bases; junction bases outside the gene matches: 19. In germline, CDR1 is LGHNA, CDR2 YNFKEQ. The CDR3 consists of 19 residues. The origin of this receptor is a boy aged 2 to 9 in good health and CMV-seronegative. The chain uses TRBV4-2 and TRBJ2-1; 12 nucleotides line up with TRBD2. The sample comprised PBMCs. DNA of the CDR3: TGTGCCAGCAGCCTAAGGTCCGTCGGTGGACTAGCGGGACGGGGTGAGCAGTTCTTC. Protein: CASSLRSVGGLAGRGEQFF.